Below, 28 T cell receptor beta chains from the same sample are listed, as sequenced in a study of blood T cell repertoires in COVID-19. Only in-frame clones appear in the TCRdb table, and some are missing; sequencing was by immunoSEQ multiplex PCR. Among around 230,000 clones listed, around 89% were seen once. The sequenced material came from PBMCs or T cells enriched from blood (not recorded which). The origin of the receptors is a woman in her thirties who had recovered from COVID-19.

The chain links TRBV29-1 to TRBJ2-1, with TRBD2 identical over 7 bases. Germline V CDR1 and CDR2: SQVTM, ANQGSEA. V lost 2 bases to trimming and J lost 6 bases; unmatched junction nucleotides: 4. The CDR3 contains 13 residues. CDR3 nucleotide sequence: TGCAGCGTTGAACTAGCGGCAGGCAATGAGCAGTTCTTC. Translated: CSVELAAGNEQFF.

The rearrangement joins TRBV7-9 to TRBJ1-1; D gene ambiguous. CDR1 is SEHNR, CDR2 FQNEAQ, per germline (reference sequence). V shed 3 bases and J shed 0 bases, with 8 bases lying between them. The CDR3 consists of 14 residues. The CDR3 DNA follows: TGTGCCAGCAGCTTCCTAACCATGAACACTGAAGCTTTCTTT. Its protein is CASSFLTMNTEAFF. The full variable domain, rest sourced from reference TRBV7-9 and TRBJ1-1, is DTGVSQNPRHKITKRGQNVTFRCDPISEHNRLYWYRQTLGQGPEFLTYFQNEAQLEKSRLLSDRFSAERPKGSFSTLEIQRTEQGDSAMYLCASSFLTMNTEAFFGQGTRLTVV.

The rearrangement uses TRBV5-6 and TRBJ1-2; 8 bases are shared with TRBD1. Germline V CDR1 and CDR2: SGHDT, YYEEEE. The CDR3 is 12 residues long. V lost 7 bases, J lost 3 bases, and 2 bases stayed unmatched. CDR3 DNA sequence: TGTGCCAGCGGGGACAGGCACTATGGCTACACCTTC. Its protein product is CASGDRHYGYTF.

This chain links TRBV4-1 with TRBJ1-6, with D tentatively TRBD1 (5 bases). CDR1 and CDR2 (germline): MGHRA, YSYEKL. The CDR3 is 13 amino acids. V was trimmed by 5 bases and J by 7 bases, leaving 9 bases between them. The CDR3 DNA sequence: TGCGCCAGCAGCACAGGTGAAAATTCACCCCTCCACTTT. It yields the protein CASSTGENSPLHF.

The J gene is TRBJ2-7, the V gene TRBV5-4; TRBD2 is a possible D gene (6 bases). The CDR3 has 14 amino acids. The germline V and J ends were trimmed by 2 bases and 6 bases, with 15 bases remaining between them. The germline gives CDR1 SGHNT, CDR2 YYREEE (reference sequence). CDR3 sequence: CASSFTFRGGEQYF. CDR3 coding DNA: TGTGCCAGCAGCTTTACGTTCCGGGGAGGCGAGCAGTACTTC.

This chain joins TRBV5-4 and TRBJ2-2; TRBD1 is a possible D gene (6 bases). Trimming took 2 bases from V and 4 from J, leaving 12 bases between them. This CDR3 has 15 residues. The germline V gene encodes CDR1 SGHNT and CDR2 YYREEE (reference sequence). CDR3 protein: CASSLQGRSTGELFF. The DNA of the CDR3 is TGTGCCAGCAGCTTACAGGGTCGGAGCACCGGGGAGCTGTTTTTT.

The chain is built from TRBV10-2 and TRBJ2-7, with D possibly TRBD1 on 6 matching bases. The germline CDR1 and CDR2 sequences are WSHSY and SAAADI. Trimming pared 2 bases from V and 3 bases from J, leaving 11 bases between. The CDR3 totals 14 residues. The CDR3 loop is CASSEPMTGYEQYF. CDR3 DNA: TGCGCCAGCAGTGAGCCCATGACAGGCTACGAGCAGTACTTC.

This rearrangement joins TRBV29-1 to TRBJ2-7; 7 positions agree with TRBD1. CDR1 and CDR2 from the germline V gene are SQVTM and ANQGSEA. This CDR3 region has 12 residues. V shed 4 bases and J 4 bases; nucleotides not matched to a gene: 4. CDR3 protein: CSVGRQGYEQYF. CDR3 sequence (DNA): TGCAGCGTTGGACGACAGGGATACGAGCAGTACTTC.

The gene calls are TRBV15 and TRBJ2-5, with 9 bases identical to TRBD1. Per the germline V gene, CDR1 is LNHNV and CDR2 is YYDKDF (reference sequence). The V segment lost 4 bases and the J segment 5 bases; nucleotides outside the gene matches: 5. The CDR3 is made up of 14 amino acids. In DNA, the CDR3 is TGTGCCACCAGCATCACAGGGGGCCTGGAGACCCAGTACTTC. Translating it yields CATSITGGLETQYF.

The chain carries TRBV4-2 and TRBJ2-3; TRBD2 agrees at 9 bases. CDR1 LGHNA and CDR2 YNFKEQ come from the germline V gene. J was trimmed by 1 base and V by 2 bases; bases with no gene match: 4. The CDR3 consists of 16 residues. The CDR3: CASSQLAGLGTDTQYF. The CDR3 nucleotides read TGTGCCAGCAGCCAACTAGCGGGGCTGGGCACAGATACGCAGTATTTT.

V usage is TRBV2 and J usage is TRBJ1-1, with a possible D match to TRBD1 (5 bases). Per germline, CDR1 SNHLY and CDR2 FYNNEI. V lost 8 bases and J lost 0, with 10 bases in between. This CDR3 is 13 amino acids long. CDR3 sequence reads: CASSGHMNTEAFF. Written as DNA, the CDR3 is TGTGCCAGCTCAGGACACATGAACACTGAAGCTTTCTTT.

The chain has TRBV7-2 and TRBJ2-7; the D gene is possibly TRBD1 (5 bases). Germline lookup yields CDR1 SGHTA and CDR2 FQGNSA. The CDR3 has 13 amino acids. V was pared by 0 bases and J by 7 bases, with 10 bases between. CDR3 bases: TGTGCCAGCAGCTTAGCAGGGGTGGGGGAGCAGTACTTC. This sequence encodes CASSLAGVGEQYF.

The chain has TRBV7-2 and TRBJ2-1; TRBD2 aligns across 12 bases. V lost 2 bases and J lost 9; bases outside the gene matches: 5. The length of the CDR3 is 15 residues. The germline CDR1 and CDR2 sequences are SGHTA and FQGNSA. The DNA of the CDR3 is TGTGCCAGCAGCTTACTGCTAGCGGGGGGGGTTGAGCAGTTCTTC. Its translation: CASSLLLAGGVEQFF.

The V and J genes are TRBV11-3 and TRBJ2-1, with 10 bases identical to TRBD1. The CDR3 loop spans 15 amino acids. J was trimmed by 3 bases and V by 5 bases; bases with no gene match: 4. CDR1 SGHNT and CDR2 YENEEA come from the germline V gene. This CDR3 is CASSPRTGGYNEQFF. Here the CDR3 DNA reads TGTGCCAGCAGCCCCCGGACAGGGGGCTACAATGAGCAGTTCTTC.

The chain employs TRBV7-8 and TRBJ2-2, with a possible D match to TRBD1 (5 bases). With 1 base removed from V and 0 bases from J, the gap between germline ends came to 9 bases. Germline V gives CDR1 SGHVS, CDR2 FQNEAQ. There are 16 residues in the CDR3. The CDR3 here is CASSLGTLPNTGELFF. In DNA form, the CDR3 reads TGTGCCAGCAGCTTAGGGACACTCCCGAACACCGGGGAGCTGTTTTTT. Variable domain in full (rest from reference TRBV7-8 and TRBJ2-2): GAGVSQSPRYKVAKRGQDVALRCDPISGHVSLFWYQQALGQGPEFLTYFQNEAQLDKSGLPSDRFFAERPEGSVSTLKIQRTQQEDSAVYLCASSLGTLPNTGELFFGEGSRLTVL.

The chain couples TRBV7-9 to TRBJ1-4; 8 nucleotides align to TRBD1. The CDR3 is 15 amino acids. Unmatched junction bases numbered 6, after V lost 1 base and J lost 8 bases. Germline V gives CDR1 SEHNR, CDR2 FQNEAQ (reference sequence). CDR3 in DNA: TGTGCCAGCAGCTTAGGCCCCAGGGGGCAGGAAAAACTGTTTTTT. Protein sequence: CASSLGPRGQEKLFF.

The chain is built from TRBV19 and TRBJ1-5, with TRBD1 matching over 7 bases. The trim removed 2 bases at V and 7 bases at J, leaving 8 bases unmatched. CDR3 length: 15 residues. CDR1 is LNHDA and CDR2 is SQIVND in the germline V gene (reference sequence). As DNA, the CDR3 is TGTGCCAGTAGTATAACGGGACAGCAGCACCAGCCCCAGCATTTT. Translated: CASSITGQQHQPQHF.

In this sample, this clone turned up a few times. The chain joins TRBV6-5 to TRBJ1-2; D not certain. CDR1 is MNHEY, CDR2 SVGAGI, per germline. The CDR3 runs 14 residues. V dropped 0 bases and J dropped 8 bases, with 13 bases sitting between them. CDR3 sequence (DNA): TGTGCCAGCAGTTACTCGGGTCACGGAGGGGGCTACACCTTC. Residues: CASSYSGHGGGYTF.

The chain has TRBV5-1 and TRBJ2-5; possibly TRBD2 for D (5 bases). The CDR3 contains 14 residues. Per the germline V gene, CDR1 is SGHRS and CDR2 is YFSETQ. V was pared by 0 bases and J by 5 bases, with 11 bases between. The DNA of the CDR3 is TGCGCCAGCAGCTTGGGAGGGCAGTACGAGACCCAGTACTTC. Encoded protein: CASSLGGQYETQYF.

The chain couples TRBV7-2 to TRBJ2-3, with 8 nucleotides matching TRBD2. The CDR3 runs 15 residues. Trimming at V came to 5 bases and at J to 2 bases, leaving 6 bases not matched to a gene. Germline CDR1 and CDR2: SGHTA and FQGNSA. CDR3 sequence: CASSPGGGLTDTQYF. The CDR3 DNA is TGTGCCAGCAGCCCGGGGGGGGGCCTCACAGATACGCAGTATTTT. Full variable domain (rest looked up from reference TRBV7-2 and TRBJ2-3): GAGVSQSPSNKVTEKGKDVELRCDPISGHTALYWYRQSLGQGLEFLIYFQGNSAPDKSGLPSDRFSAERTGGSVSTLTIQRTQQEDSAVYLCASSPGGGLTDTQYFGPGTRLTVL.

This sequence joins TRBV5-1 and TRBJ1-1; D remains ambiguous. Trimming shortened V by 0 bases and J by 7 bases, and 13 bases separated the two germline ends. The V gene's germline CDR1 is SGHRS and CDR2 YFSETQ. The CDR3 is 14 residues long. The chain's CDR3 is CASSLGAGGDEAFF. The CDR3 DNA sequence: TGCGCCAGCAGCTTGGGGGCAGGAGGAGATGAAGCTTTCTTT.

This sequence joins TRBV6-5 and TRBJ2-2; 11 bases are shared with TRBD2. In germline, CDR1 is MNHEY, CDR2 SVGAGI. The CDR3 sequence is 15 residues long. With 9 bases clipped from V and 6 bases from J, the junction kept 9 bases outside the gene matches. CDR3 region: CASSLAGGVSGELFF. CDR3 nucleotide sequence: TGTGCCAGTTCTCTAGCGGGGGGCGTCTCCGGGGAGCTGTTTTTT.

As for this clone: Other DNA sequences from this sample encode an identical CDR3 as well. The chain is built from TRBV9 and TRBJ2-1; TRBD1 might be the D (5 bases). V shed 2 bases and J shed 1 base, with 10 bases lying between them. Germline V gene data show CDR1 as SGDLS and CDR2 as YYNGEE. The CDR3 contains 15 residues. The CDR3 region has the DNA TGTGCCAGCAGCGTCTCAGGGTCGTCCTACAATGAGCAGTTCTTC. Its protein product is CASSVSGSSYNEQFF.

This chain connects TRBV9 to TRBJ1-1; 8 nucleotides line up with TRBD1. This CDR3 is built from 15 residues. The trim removed 2 bases at V and 0 bases at J, leaving 3 bases unmatched. CDR1 and CDR2 from the germline V gene are SGDLS and YYNGEE. Here the CDR3 reads CASSVTGEVNTEAFF. The CDR3 region has the DNA TGTGCCAGCAGCGTGACAGGGGAGGTGAACACTGAAGCTTTCTTT.

The chain couples TRBV5-6 to TRBJ2-7; weak D call: TRBD2 (5 bases). The CDR3 consists of 12 residues. Trimming shortened V by 4 bases and J by 3 bases, and 8 bases separated the two germline ends. Germline CDR1 SGHDT, CDR2 YYEEEE. CDR3 region: CASSTGGYEQYF. The CDR3 nucleotides read TGTGCCAGCAGCACTGGAGGCTACGAGCAGTACTTC. The whole variable domain, remainder taken from reference TRBV5-6 and TRBJ2-7, is DAGVTQSPTHLIKTRGQQVTLRCSPKSGHDTVSWYQQALGQGPQFIFQYYEEEERQRGNFPDRFSGHQFPNYSSELNVNALLLGDSALYLCASSTGGYEQYFGPGTRLTVT.

In its sample, this clone was seen once. The chain links TRBV9 to TRBJ1-6; tentative D call: TRBD1 (5 bases). Trimming took 0 bases from V and 6 from J, leaving 7 bases between them. Per germline, CDR1 SGDLS and CDR2 YYNGEE. This CDR3 has 14 amino acids. The CDR3 region is CASSVAGGNSPLHF. The CDR3, as DNA: TGTGCCAGCAGCGTAGCGGGGGGTAATTCACCCCTCCACTTT.

This chain uses TRBV7-2 with TRBJ1-2, with D uncertain. From germline, CDR1 is SGHTA and CDR2 FQGNSA. Trimming left V 2 bases short and J 8 bases short, with 12 bases between. The CDR3 sequence is 13 residues long. This CDR3 is CASSLNPLLGYTF. Here the CDR3 DNA reads TGTGCCAGCAGCTTAAATCCTCTATTAGGCTACACCTTC.

The CDR3 DNA is TGTGCCAGTAGGACAGATTTAAACTATGGCTACACCTTC. It codes for CASRTDLNYGYTF. The chain uses TRBV19 and TRBJ1-2; D might be TRBD1 (5 bases). V lost 6 bases, J lost 2 bases, and 10 bases lay in between. The CDR3 extends over 13 amino acids. Germline V CDR1 and CDR2: LNHDA, SQIVND (reference sequence). Full variable domain (rest looked up from reference TRBV19 and TRBJ1-2): DGGITQSPKYLFRKEGQNVTLSCEQNLNHDAMYWYRQDPGQGLRLIYYSQIVNDFQKGDIAEGYSVSREKKESFPLTVTSAQKNPTAFYLCASRTDLNYGYTFGSGTRLTVV.